This TCR beta chain was sequenced for a study of vaccination and CD4 T cells after COVID-19. A word on this clonotype: Its antigen is undetermined.

The Oncomine TCR Beta short-read assay was applied to DNA of cultured CD4+ T cells. TCRdb called the PCR reads again in MiXCR, with one record for every CDR3 protein. The sample contains about 19,000 distinct CDR3 sequences, 50% to 60% of which appear only once. Indicated treatment: roughly 10-day PBMC culture with coronavirus spike peptide pools or control peptides (ViraFEST assay). Using peptide pools, antigen-specific T cells were expanded in ViraFEST before TCRs were sequenced. Findings of the study overall: Convalescent patients gained a median approximately 86% of their reactive clones only post-vaccination. Apart from involving relatively few convalescent patients, the work omitted early post-infection timepoints.

The sequenced sample was CD4+ T cells from blood, cultured in vitro, obtained after SARS-CoV-2 vaccination. The sequence was obtained from a human donor who had recovered from COVID-19.

This CDR3 reads CASSRSLTRGGYNEQFF. For the CDR3, the DNA is TGTGCCAGCAGCCGTTCCCTGACTAGGGGGGGCTACAATGAGCAGTTCTTC. The V and J genes are TRBV6-2 or TRBV6-3 and TRBJ2-1; D may be TRBD2 (7 bases). The V end lost 6 bases, the J end lost 3 bases, and 21 bases lay between the germline ends. CDR3 length: 17 residues. Germline loops: CDR1 MNHEY, CDR2 SVGEGT.